Sequencing of this TCR beta chain was carried out in a study of blood T cells in healthy people across ages. Study-wide findings and caveats: The study regarded diversity estimates from one million T cells as underestimates.

The CDR3 loop spans 14 amino acids. V lost 6 bases to trimming and J lost 6 bases, with 14 bases between them. The germline V gene encodes CDR1 MNHEY and CDR2 SVGEGT. This clonotype was observed a handful of times. Its target is not known. It was with a sample-barcoded 5' primer and a J-beta primer mix that a second PCR of about 6 to 12 cycles was run. MiXCR, run by TCRdb on the 5' RACE reads, gives a single entry per CDR3 protein. The sample contains around 700,000 distinct CDR3 sequences, 25% of which appear only once. The same specimen was also included in a second study, on T cells of mothers and their children. That source adds: It was through the M1S primer of the second PCR that sample barcodes and 2-4 random nucleotides were added. It was related mother-child pairs that showed slightly higher overlap than unrelated pairs, without reaching significance.

This receptor was obtained from a boy aged 10-17 years in good health. This chain uses TRBV6-2 or TRBV6-3 with TRBJ2-2; unclear D gene. The sequenced material came from blood. The DNA for the CDR3 is TGTGCCAGCAGAGGTTATAGCTGGTCCGGGGAGCTGTTTTTT. Translation: CASRGYSWSGELFF.